These 5 T cell receptor beta chains share one sample of origin, sequenced in a study of T cell repertoires in cytomegalovirus infection. The antigens of these receptors remain unknown. TCRdb ran MiXCR on the reads and lists one entry per CDR3 protein. The table includes about 770,000 distinct CDR3 sequences, almost 30% detected once. Here the sequenced sample was cultured CD8+ T cells from PBMCs, taken from culture after CMV antigen stimulation. These receptors originate from a human donor in good health (CMV status not recorded). Some clones in this sample may be carry-over from other donors' samples.

The table lists this clonotype with a few counts. V usage is TRBV4-1 and J usage is TRBJ2-5; possibly TRBD2 for D (5 bases). The CDR3 contains 16 residues. CDR1 MGHRA and CDR2 YSYEKL come from the germline V gene. With 4 bases removed from V and 4 bases from J, the gap between germline ends came to 19 bases. CDR3 sequence (DNA): TGCGCCAGCAGCCCCGGGCTTAGAGAAGGAGGAGAGACCCAGTACTTC. It codes for CASSPGLREGGETQYF.

The sample holds a few counts of this clonotype. This chain connects TRBV7-9 to TRBJ2-3; D might be TRBD2 (6 bases). There are 13 residues in the CDR3. V was trimmed by 7 bases and J by 3 bases, leaving 11 bases between them. Germline values: CDR1 SEHNR, CDR2 FQNEAQ (reference sequence). DNA for the CDR3: TGTGCCAGCATCGGACGGGGGACAGATACGCAGTATTTT. This sequence encodes CASIGRGTDTQYF.

V and J are TRBV6-1 and TRBJ2-3; 9 nucleotides align to TRBD1. V shed 8 bases and J 4 bases; nucleotides not matched to a gene: 7. Germline V lookup: CDR1 MNHNS, CDR2 SASEGT. This CDR3 region has 14 residues. The CDR3 DNA is TGTGCCAGCGCCGGACAGGGGTCCTCAGATACGCAGTATTTT. Amino acid sequence: CASAGQGSSDTQYF.

Only a few counts were recorded for this clonotype. The rearrangement links TRBV27 to TRBJ1-2; no firm D call. The CDR3 is 13 residues long. Germline V lookup: CDR1 MNHEY, CDR2 SMNVEV (reference sequence). Trimming left V 7 bases short and J 2 bases short, with 11 bases between. CDR3 sequence (DNA): TGTGCCAGCACGGCCGGAGGAAACTATGGCTACACCTTC. Amino acids: CASTAGGNYGYTF.

The chain couples TRBV7-9 to TRBJ1-2; D is ambiguous. The V and J ends lost 8 bases and 6 bases respectively, with 13 bases between them. Germline CDR1 reads SEHNR; CDR2 reads FQNEAQ (reference sequence). The CDR3 loop spans 12 amino acids. CDR3 amino acids: CASEGLGNGYTF. As DNA, the CDR3 is TGTGCCAGCGAGGGTCTAGGGAATGGCTACACCTTC.